This TCR beta chain emerged from a study of shared T cell receptors in the human thymus. Assay: immunoSEQ multiplex PCR; the TCRdb copy retains only in-frame clones and omits some. The data hold 700,000 or so clones, with 80% to 90% observed a single time. This CDR3 comprises 15 residues. Germline CDR1 is SGHAT and CDR2 is FQNNGV. The germline V and J ends were trimmed by 5 bases and 3 bases, with 17 bases remaining between them. A single count supports this clone. This sample also appeared in a second study, on human thymus T cells. This second study notes: Corrective heart surgery yielded resections, and these provided the thymus tissue.

This clonotype originated in a girl under three years old with a congenital heart defect. The genes are TRBV11-2 and TRBJ2-7; D gene unclear. Specimen: thymocytes. CDR3 loop: CASSPWSRLLYEQYF. The DNA for the CDR3 is TGTGCCAGCAGCCCGTGGTCGCGCCTCCTCTACGAGCAGTACTTC.